A selection of T cell receptor beta chains follows, all from one sample in a study of technical replicates of blood from several donors. Repertoires were generated with immunoSEQ multiplex PCR, while TCRdb's copy carries only in-frame clones and drops some. The sample lists about 62,000 clones, around nine tenths seen once, with 4.5% to 5% in the top ten. Material: PBMCs. The receptors shown here come from a human donor in good health. Some clones in this sample may be carry-over from other donors' samples. Both conserved end residues are part of each CDR3. The D gene is left open where the match is weak. A row's size may be missing; if present it is once, few, many or a size class.

TRBV6-5,few,TRBJ1-3,.,TGTGCCAGCAGTTACTCCCTAGGGGCCGGAAACACCATATATTTT,CASSYSLGAGNTIYF
TRBV6-1,.,TRBJ1-1,.,TGTGCCAGCAGTGAGTTTACAGTGAACACTGAAGCTTTCTTT,CASSEFTVNTEAFF
TRBV19,.,TRBJ2-3,.,TGTGCCAGTAGTATTGGACAGAGACCAGATACGCAGTATTTT,CASSIGQRPDTQYF
TRBV10-3,.,TRBJ2-2,TRBD1,TGTGCCATCAGTGAGCAACAGGGGCTTGGCGGGGAGCTGTTTTTT,CAISEQQGLGGELFF
TRBV7-2,.,TRBJ2-4,.,TGTGCCAGCAGCGTCGTTAGGGGGGCCAAAAACATTCAGTACTTC,CASSVVRGAKNIQYF
TRBV7-9,.,TRBJ1-2,.,TGTGCCAGCAGCAAGATCCAGTCCTATGGCTACACCTTC,CASSKIQSYGYTF
TRBV9,.,TRBJ1-1,.,TGTGCCAGCAGCGGCGTCGCCACTGAAGCTTTCTTT,CASSGVATEAFF
TRBV19,.,TRBJ2-3,TRBD2,TGTGCCAGTAGTATTAAATTTGCGGGAGGGACAGATACGCAGTATTTT,CASSIKFAGGTDTQYF
TRBV30,.,TRBJ2-5,TRBD2,TGTGCCTGGAGTGTCGGACTAGCGGTAAAAGAGACCCAGTACTTC,CAWSVGLAVKETQYF
TRBV28,.,TRBJ2-5,.,TGTGCCAGTTGGAACAGAGGAGGGGAGACCCAGTACTTC,CASWNRGGETQYF
TRBV5-6,.,TRBJ1-1,.,TGTGCCAGCAGTCTCCGGGGGGCGCGGACTGAAGCTTTCTTT,CASSLRGARTEAFF
TRBV18,.,TRBJ2-7,.,TGTGCCAGCTCCAGAGGGGGGGACGGCAACGAGCAGTACTTC,CASSRGGDGNEQYF
TRBV14,.,TRBJ2-7,TRBD2,TGTGCCAGCAGCCAAGGTTGGGCTAGCGGGAGTTACGAGCAGTACTTC,CASSQGWASGSYEQYF
TRBV4-3,.,TRBJ2-1,.,TGCGCCAGCAGCCAAGAGGTAGCGGCTGAGCAGTTCTTC,CASSQEVAAEQFF
TRBV4-1,few,TRBJ1-5,.,TGCGCCAGCAGCCAACAACTTGAGCAGCCCCAGCATTTT,CASSQQLEQPQHF
TRBV7-6,.,TRBJ2-3,TRBD2,TGTGCCAGCAGCTTAGTCGGACTAGCGGGGGGGACAGATACGCAGTATTTT,CASSLVGLAGGTDTQYF
TRBV18,.,TRBJ2-7,.,TGTGCCAGCTCACCAAATTTCAAGGGGGGGAGCGAGCAGTACTTC,CASSPNFKGGSEQYF